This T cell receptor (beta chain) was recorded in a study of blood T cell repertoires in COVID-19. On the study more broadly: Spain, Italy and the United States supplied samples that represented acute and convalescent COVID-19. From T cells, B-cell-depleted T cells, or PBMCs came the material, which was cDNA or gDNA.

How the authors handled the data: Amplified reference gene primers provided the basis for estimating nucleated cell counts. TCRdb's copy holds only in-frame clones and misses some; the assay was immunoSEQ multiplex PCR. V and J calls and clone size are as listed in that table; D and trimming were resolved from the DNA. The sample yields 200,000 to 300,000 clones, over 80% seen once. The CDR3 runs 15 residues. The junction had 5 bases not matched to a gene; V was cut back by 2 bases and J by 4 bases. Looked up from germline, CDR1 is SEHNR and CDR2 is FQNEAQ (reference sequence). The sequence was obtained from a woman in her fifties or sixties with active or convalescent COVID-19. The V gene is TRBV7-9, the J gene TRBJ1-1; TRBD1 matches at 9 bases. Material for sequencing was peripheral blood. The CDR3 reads CASSLSATGGTEAFF. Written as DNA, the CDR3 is TGTGCCAGCAGCTTAAGCGCGACAGGGGGCACTGAAGCTTTCTTT.